A selection of T cell receptor beta chains follows, all from one sample in a study of blood T cell repertoires in COVID-19. Clones were read by immunoSEQ multiplex PCR, and TCRdb kept only the in-frame ones, dropping some. Here the sample spans about 410,000 clones, nearly 90% being singletons. The sequenced material came from PBMCs or T cells enriched from blood (not recorded which). The receptor set was obtained from a woman in her twenties or thirties who had recovered from COVID-19. CDR3s include the opening cysteine and the closing phenylalanine or tryptophan. The order of the fields is V gene, clone size, D gene, J gene, CDR3 protein, CDR3 DNA. D genes are given only for firm matches. Rows may omit the clone size; those that give it use once, few, many or a size class.

>TRBV6-1|NA|NA|TRBJ2-2
CASSEEVRGTGELFF
TGTGCCAGCAGTGAAGAGGTCAGAGGCACCGGGGAGCTGTTTTTT
>TRBV9|NA|TRBD2|TRBJ2-7
CASSVVGGDEQYF
TGTGCCAGCAGCGTAGTGGGAGGGGACGAGCAGTACTTC
>TRBV4-3|NA|NA|TRBJ1-2
CASSQDLAGIYGYTF
TGCGCCAGCAGCCAAGATCTCGCAGGTATCTATGGCTACACCTTC
>TRBV6-6|once|TRBD2|TRBJ2-1
CASSRLAGDVTGRGEQFF
TGTGCCAGCAGTCGACTAGCGGGAGATGTAACGGGACGAGGTGAGCAGTTCTTC
>TRBV11-1|NA|NA|TRBJ2-1
CASSLSRGDEQFF
TGTGCCAGCAGCCTAAGCAGGGGTGATGAGCAGTTCTTC
>TRBV9|NA|TRBD2|TRBJ2-7
CASSSGLAGYEQYF
TGTGCCAGCAGCTCTGGACTAGCGGGCTACGAGCAGTACTTC
>TRBV28|NA|NA|TRBJ1-1
CASSLYRVGTEAFF
TGTGCCAGCAGTTTATACAGGGTAGGCACTGAAGCTTTCTTT
>TRBV19|NA|TRBD2|TRBJ2-1
CASSIRGGGSYNEQFF
TGTGCCAGTAGTATACGTGGCGGGGGCTCCTACAATGAGCAGTTCTTC
>TRBV27|NA|NA|TRBJ1-4
CASSFAGLGLNEKLFF
TGTGCCAGCAGTTTCGCGGGGTTGGGACTTAATGAAAAACTGTTTTTT
>TRBV11-3|NA|TRBD1|TRBJ2-1
CASSLDRGIYNEQFF
TGTGCCAGCAGCTTGGACAGGGGGATTTACAATGAGCAGTTCTTC
>TRBV9|NA|NA|TRBJ1-1
CASSDSQGGNTEAFF
TGTGCCAGCAGCGATAGTCAAGGAGGGAACACTGAAGCTTTCTTT
>TRBV27|NA|NA|TRBJ2-1
CASSVGTPYNEQFF
TGTGCCAGCAGTGTCGGGACACCGTACAATGAGCAGTTCTTC
>TRBV5-1|once|TRBD2|TRBJ2-7
CASTGAGTSGYEQYF
TGCGCCAGCACAGGAGCCGGGACTAGCGGTTACGAGCAGTACTTC
>TRBV14|NA|TRBD1|TRBJ2-3
CASSQGRTGWSDTQYF
TGTGCCAGCAGCCAAGGGAGGACAGGGTGGTCAGATACGCAGTATTTT
>TRBV4-3|NA|TRBD2|TRBJ2-1
CASSQDGGGQGNEQFF
TGCGCCAGCAGCCAAGACGGGGGGGGTCAGGGCAATGAGCAGTTCTTC
>TRBV30|NA|TRBD1|TRBJ1-2
CAWMPGQVWAGYTF
TGTGCCTGGATGCCGGGACAGGTATGGGCAGGCTACACCTTC
>TRBV19|once|TRBD1|TRBJ1-5
CASGPAGGPQPQHF
TGTGCCAGTGGGCCCGCAGGGGGACCTCAGCCCCAGCATTTT
>TRBV9|NA|TRBD1|TRBJ1-6
CASSVARGHSPLHF
TGTGCCAGCAGCGTAGCCAGGGGGCATTCACCCCTCCACTTT
>TRBV11-2|few|NA|TRBJ1-2
CASTPGGRGYTF
TGTGCCAGCACCCCGGGGGGGCGAGGCTACACCTTC
>TRBV10-3|NA|TRBD2|TRBJ2-3
CAISESGVGFSDTQYF
TGTGCCATCAGTGAAAGCGGGGTTGGGTTTTCGGATACGCAGTATTTT
>TRBV11-2|NA|TRBD2|TRBJ2-7
CASSSLAGGPFYEQYF
TGTGCCAGCTCATCCCTGGCGGGAGGGCCTTTCTACGAGCAGTACTTC
>TRBV5-1|few|NA|TRBJ1-2
CASSLEGLSYGYTF
TGCGCCAGCAGCTTGGAGGGGCTCTCCTATGGCTACACCTTC
>TRBV28|NA|NA|TRBJ1-2
CATARGLYGYTF
TGTGCCACAGCTCGGGGTCTCTATGGCTACACCTTC
>TRBV7-2|NA|TRBD1|TRBJ1-2
CASSLGQGNGYGYTF
TGTGCCAGCAGCTTAGGACAGGGGAATGGATATGGCTACACCTTC
>TRBV7-2|NA|TRBD1|TRBJ1-2
CASSFRGLNYGYTF
TGTGCCAGCAGCTTCAGGGGGCTTAACTATGGCTACACCTTC
>TRBV7-2|NA|NA|TRBJ1-1
CASSLGWGDTEAFF
TGTGCCAGCAGCTTAGGGTGGGGGGACACTGAAGCTTTCTTT
>TRBV27|NA|NA|TRBJ2-3
CASNPSRFSTDTQYF
TGTGCCAGCAACCCTAGCCGCTTTAGCACAGATACGCAGTATTTT
>TRBV11-2|NA|NA|TRBJ2-3
CASSLDPRDTQYF
TGTGCCAGCAGCTTAGATCCTCGGGATACGCAGTATTTT
>TRBV3-1/TRBV3-2|NA|TRBD1|TRBJ1-2
CAGLDRGRRGRGYTF
TGTGCCGGCCTGGACAGGGGGCGCAGGGGGCGAGGCTACACCTTC
>TRBV12-3/TRBV12-4|NA|NA|TRBJ1-3
CASSPEGGNTIYF
TGTGCCAGCAGTCCGGAGGGAGGAAACACCATATATTTT
>TRBV30|once|NA|TRBJ1-1
CAWSAGLNTEAFF
TGTGCCTGGAGCGCAGGATTGAACACTGAAGCTTTCTTT
>TRBV5-6|NA|NA|TRBJ2-7
CASSLASRQQYF
TGTGCCAGCAGCTTGGCCTCGAGGCAGCAGTACTTC
>TRBV2|NA|NA|TRBJ1-2
CASKMGGDYGYTF
TGTGCCAGCAAAATGGGAGGGGATTATGGCTACACCTTC
>TRBV4-2|NA|TRBD1|TRBJ1-2
CASSLSGTGARGYTF
TGTGCCAGCAGCCTATCCGGGACAGGGGCCAGGGGCTACACCTTC
>TRBV5-1|NA|TRBD2|TRBJ2-3
CASSPTSGSYTQYF
TGCGCCAGCAGCCCGACTAGCGGGAGTTATACGCAGTATTTT
>TRBV5-1|NA|TRBD1|TRBJ1-2
CASSSTGTNYGYTF
TGCGCCAGCAGCTCGACAGGGACTAACTATGGCTACACCTTC
>TRBV14|NA|NA|TRBJ1-2
CASSQYGQGYGYTF
TGTGCCAGCAGCCAATATGGCCAGGGCTATGGCTACACCTTC
>TRBV11-3|NA|TRBD2|TRBJ2-2
CASSLASGGIGELFF
TGTGCCAGCAGCTTAGCTAGCGGGGGAATCGGGGAGCTGTTTTTT
>TRBV28|NA|TRBD1|TRBJ1-3
CASSADRAGNTIYF
TGTGCCAGCAGTGCGGACAGGGCAGGAAACACCATATATTTT
>TRBV6-6|NA|NA|TRBJ1-4
CASSRQDIEKLFF
TGTGCCAGCAGTAGACAGGATATAGAAAAACTGTTTTTT
>TRBV6-5|NA|TRBD2|TRBJ2-7
CASNRLAGEEEQYF
TGTGCCAGCAACCGGCTAGCGGGAGAGGAAGAGCAGTACTTC
>TRBV5-4|NA|NA|TRBJ1-2
CASSLDRGNYGYTF
TGTGCCAGCAGCTTGGATCGGGGTAACTATGGCTACACCTTC
>TRBV30|NA|NA|TRBJ1-1
CAWSPQGSEAFF
TGTGCCTGGAGTCCCCAGGGATCTGAAGCTTTCTTT